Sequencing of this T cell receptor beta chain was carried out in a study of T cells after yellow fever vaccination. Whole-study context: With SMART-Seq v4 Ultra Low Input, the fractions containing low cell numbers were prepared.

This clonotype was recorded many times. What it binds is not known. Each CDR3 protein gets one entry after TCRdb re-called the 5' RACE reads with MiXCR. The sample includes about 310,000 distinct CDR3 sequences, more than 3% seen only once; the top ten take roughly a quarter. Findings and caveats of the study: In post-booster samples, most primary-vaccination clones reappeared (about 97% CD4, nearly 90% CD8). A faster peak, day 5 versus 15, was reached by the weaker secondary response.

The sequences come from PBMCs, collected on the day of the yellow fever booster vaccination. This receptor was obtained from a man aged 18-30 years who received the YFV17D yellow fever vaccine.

CDR3 in DNA: TGTGCCAGCAGTCGCGACAGTAACAATGAGCAGTTCTTC. Translated: CASSRDSNNEQFF. J is TRBJ2-1 and V is TRBV4-2; TRBD1 is a possible D gene (5 bases). Germline-derived CDR1 and CDR2 are LGHNA and YNFKEQ. Trimming removed 6 bases from V and 5 bases from J, with 11 bases in between. This CDR3 has 13 amino acids.